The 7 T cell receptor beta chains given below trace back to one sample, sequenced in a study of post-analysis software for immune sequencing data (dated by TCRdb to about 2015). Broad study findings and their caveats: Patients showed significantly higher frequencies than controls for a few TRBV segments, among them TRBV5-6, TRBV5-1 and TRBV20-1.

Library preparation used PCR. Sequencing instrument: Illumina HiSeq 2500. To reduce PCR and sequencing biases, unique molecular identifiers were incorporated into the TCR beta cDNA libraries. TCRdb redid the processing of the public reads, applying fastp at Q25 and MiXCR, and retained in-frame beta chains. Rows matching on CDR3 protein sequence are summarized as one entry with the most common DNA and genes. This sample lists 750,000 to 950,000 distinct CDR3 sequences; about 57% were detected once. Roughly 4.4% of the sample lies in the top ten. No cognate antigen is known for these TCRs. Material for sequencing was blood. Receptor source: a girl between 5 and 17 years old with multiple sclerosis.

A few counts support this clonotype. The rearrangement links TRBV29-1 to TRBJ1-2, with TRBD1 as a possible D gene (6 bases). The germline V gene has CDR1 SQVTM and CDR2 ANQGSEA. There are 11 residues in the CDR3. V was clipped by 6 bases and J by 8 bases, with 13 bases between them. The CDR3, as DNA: TGCAGCGTGGCAGGGGCTGACGGCTACACCTTC. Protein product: CSVAGADGYTF.

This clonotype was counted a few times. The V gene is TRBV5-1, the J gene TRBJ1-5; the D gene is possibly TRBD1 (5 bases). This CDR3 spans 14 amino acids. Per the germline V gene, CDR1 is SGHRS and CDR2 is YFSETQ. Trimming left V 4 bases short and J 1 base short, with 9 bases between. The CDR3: CASSAGVSNQPQHF. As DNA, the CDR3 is TGCGCCAGCAGCGCGGGGGTGAGCAATCAGCCCCAGCATTTT.

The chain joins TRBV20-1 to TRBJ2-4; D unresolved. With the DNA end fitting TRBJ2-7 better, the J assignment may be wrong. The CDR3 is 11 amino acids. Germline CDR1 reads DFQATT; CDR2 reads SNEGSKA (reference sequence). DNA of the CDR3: TGCAGTGCTAGTCGGCCGTACGAGCAGTACTTC. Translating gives CSASRPYEQYF.

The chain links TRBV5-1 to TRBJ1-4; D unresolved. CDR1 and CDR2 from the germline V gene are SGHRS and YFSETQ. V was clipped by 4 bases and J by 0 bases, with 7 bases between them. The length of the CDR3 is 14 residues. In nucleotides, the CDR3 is TGCGCCAGCAGCGACACCGCAACTAATGAAAAACTGTTTTTT. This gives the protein CASSDTATNEKLFF.

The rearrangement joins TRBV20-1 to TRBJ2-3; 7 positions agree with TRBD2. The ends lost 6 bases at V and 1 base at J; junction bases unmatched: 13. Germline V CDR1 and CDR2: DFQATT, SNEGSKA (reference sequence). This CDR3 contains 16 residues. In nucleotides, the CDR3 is TGCAGTGCGGCGGGCTATTCGGGAGGCCGCACAGATACGCAGTATTTT. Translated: CSAAGYSGGRTDTQYF.

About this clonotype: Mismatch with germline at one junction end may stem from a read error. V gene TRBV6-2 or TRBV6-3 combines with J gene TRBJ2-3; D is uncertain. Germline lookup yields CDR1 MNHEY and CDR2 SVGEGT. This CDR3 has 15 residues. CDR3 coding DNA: TGTGCCAGCAGTTACCCCTCAGGACCGCGAGATGCGCAGTATTTT. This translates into CASSYPSGPRDAQYF.

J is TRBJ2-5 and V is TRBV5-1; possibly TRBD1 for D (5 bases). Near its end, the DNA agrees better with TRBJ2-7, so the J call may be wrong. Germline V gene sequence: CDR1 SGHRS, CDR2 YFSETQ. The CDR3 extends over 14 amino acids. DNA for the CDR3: TGCGCCAGCAGCTTGGACAGGTTAGGGGACGAGCAGTACTTC. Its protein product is CASSLDRLGDEQYF.